The sequence of this TCR beta chain was determined in a study of shared clonotypes between healthy human individuals. Study-level findings and limits: Generation probabilities were higher for clonotypes shared across all four sorted-subset donors than for unshared ones. In the sorted subsets, rarefaction showed sequencing was incomplete despite large depth. The study sampled only blood, and tissue repertoires likely differ. Naive subsets, compared against memory subsets, generally had larger estimated richness values.

A remark on this clone: Its antigen is undetermined.

Germline CDR1 reads MNHNS; CDR2 reads SASEGT. The ends were cut back, 6 bases at V and 6 bases at J, with 14 bases in the middle. The CDR3 sequence is 13 residues long. Data came from immunoSEQ multiplex PCR; TCRdb stores just in-frame clones and leaves some out. In the table there are roughly 2.5 million clones, roughly 92% of which are singletons. This receptor was obtained from a man aged 18 to 30 in good health. J is TRBJ1-2 and V is TRBV6-1, with D possibly being TRBD1 (5 bases). The sample taken for sequencing was naive CD4+ T cells sorted from blood. Described subset: CD45RA+ positively selected. CDR3 nucleotide sequence: TGTGCCAGCAGCACGGGGCCGGACAATGGCTACACCTTC. This codes for CASSTGPDNGYTF.